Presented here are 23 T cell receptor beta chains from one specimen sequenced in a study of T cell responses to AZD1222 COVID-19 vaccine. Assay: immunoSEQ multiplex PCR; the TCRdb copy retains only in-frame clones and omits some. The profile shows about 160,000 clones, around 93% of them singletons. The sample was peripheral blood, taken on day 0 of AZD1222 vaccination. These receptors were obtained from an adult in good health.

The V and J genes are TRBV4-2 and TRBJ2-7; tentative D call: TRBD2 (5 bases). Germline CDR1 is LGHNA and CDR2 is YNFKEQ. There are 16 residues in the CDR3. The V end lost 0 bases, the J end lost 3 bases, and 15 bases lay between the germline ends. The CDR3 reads CASSQEWLAEGYEQYF. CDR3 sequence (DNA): TGTGCCAGCAGCCAAGAGTGGCTAGCCGAGGGCTACGAGCAGTACTTC.

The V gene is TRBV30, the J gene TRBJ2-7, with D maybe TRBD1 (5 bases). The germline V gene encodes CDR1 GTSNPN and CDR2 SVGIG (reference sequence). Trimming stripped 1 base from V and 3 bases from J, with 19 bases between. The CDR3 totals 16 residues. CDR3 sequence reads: CAWSDPRAGKFYEQYF. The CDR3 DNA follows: TGTGCCTGGAGTGACCCCAGGGCAGGGAAGTTCTACGAGCAGTACTTC.

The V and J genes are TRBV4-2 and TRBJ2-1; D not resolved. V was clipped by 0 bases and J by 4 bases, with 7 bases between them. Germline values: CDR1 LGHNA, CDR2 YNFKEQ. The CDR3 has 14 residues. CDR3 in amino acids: CASSQDKFYNEQFF. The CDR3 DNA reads TGTGCCAGCAGCCAAGATAAATTTTACAATGAGCAGTTCTTC.

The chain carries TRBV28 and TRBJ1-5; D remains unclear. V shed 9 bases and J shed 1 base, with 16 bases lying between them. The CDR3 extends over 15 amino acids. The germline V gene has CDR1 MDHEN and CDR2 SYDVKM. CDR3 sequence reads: CASSSLPVSNQPQHF. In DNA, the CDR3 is TGTGCCAGTTCCTCCCTCCCAGTGAGCAATCAGCCCCAGCATTTT.

Here the CDR3 reads CASSGIPYNEQFF. CDR3 DNA sequence: TGTGCCAGCAGTGGAATCCCCTACAATGAGCAGTTCTTC. The chain joins TRBV2 to TRBJ2-1; D gene unclear. In germline, CDR1 is SNHLY, CDR2 FYNNEI. Trimming removed 4 bases at V and 2 bases at J, with 6 bases between. This CDR3 has 13 amino acids.

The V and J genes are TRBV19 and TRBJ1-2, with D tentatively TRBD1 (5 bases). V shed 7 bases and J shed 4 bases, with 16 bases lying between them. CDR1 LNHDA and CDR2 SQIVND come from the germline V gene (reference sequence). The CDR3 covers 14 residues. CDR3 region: CASTPAGDGYGYTF. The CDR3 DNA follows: TGTGCCAGTACCCCCGCCGGGGACGGCTATGGCTACACCTTC.

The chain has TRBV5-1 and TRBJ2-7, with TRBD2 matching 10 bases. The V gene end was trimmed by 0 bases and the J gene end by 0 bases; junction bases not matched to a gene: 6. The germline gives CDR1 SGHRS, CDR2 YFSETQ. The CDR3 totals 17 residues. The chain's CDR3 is CASSLGLAGDFSYEQYF. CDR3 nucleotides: TGCGCCAGCAGCTTGGGACTAGCGGGCGACTTCTCCTACGAGCAGTACTTC.

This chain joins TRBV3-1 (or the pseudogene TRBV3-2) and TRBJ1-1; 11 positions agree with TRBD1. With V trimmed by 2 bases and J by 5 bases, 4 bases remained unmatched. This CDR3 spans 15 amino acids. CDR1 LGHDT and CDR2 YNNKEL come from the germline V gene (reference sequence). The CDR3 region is CASSQRGQGATEAFF. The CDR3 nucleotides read TGTGCCAGCAGCCAACGAGGACAGGGGGCTACTGAAGCTTTCTTT.

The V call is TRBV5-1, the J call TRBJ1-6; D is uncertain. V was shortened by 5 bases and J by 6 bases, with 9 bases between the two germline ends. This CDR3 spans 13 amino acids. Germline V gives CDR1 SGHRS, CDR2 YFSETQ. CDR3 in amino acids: CASSEGANSPLHF. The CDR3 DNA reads TGCGCCAGCAGTGAGGGAGCTAATTCACCCCTCCACTTT.

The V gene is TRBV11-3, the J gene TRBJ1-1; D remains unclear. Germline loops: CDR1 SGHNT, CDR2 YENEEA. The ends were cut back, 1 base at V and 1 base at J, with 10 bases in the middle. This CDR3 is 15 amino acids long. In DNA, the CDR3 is TGTGCCAGCAGCTTAGGTTACGAGAGGAACACTGAAGCTTTCTTT. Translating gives CASSLGYERNTEAFF. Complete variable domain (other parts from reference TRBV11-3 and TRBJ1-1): EAGVVQSPRYKIIEKKQPVAFWCNPISGHNTLYWYLQNLGQGPELLIRYENEEAVDDSQLPKDRFSAERLKGVDSTLKIQPAELGDSAVYLCASSLGYERNTEAFFGQGTRLTVV.

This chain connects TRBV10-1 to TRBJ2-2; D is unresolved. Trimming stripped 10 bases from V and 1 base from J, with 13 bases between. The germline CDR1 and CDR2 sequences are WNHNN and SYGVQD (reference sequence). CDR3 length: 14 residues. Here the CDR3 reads CATKEFLNTGELFF. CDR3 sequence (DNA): TGCGCCACCAAGGAGTTTTTGAACACCGGGGAGCTGTTTTTT.

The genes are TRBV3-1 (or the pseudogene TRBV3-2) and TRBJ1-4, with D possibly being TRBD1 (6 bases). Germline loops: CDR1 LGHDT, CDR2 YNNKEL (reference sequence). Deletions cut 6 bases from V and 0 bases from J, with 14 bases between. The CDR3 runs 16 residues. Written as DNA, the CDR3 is TGTGCCAGCAGTCAGGGGTTCGGGGCAACTAATGAAAAACTGTTTTTT. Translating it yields CASSQGFGATNEKLFF.

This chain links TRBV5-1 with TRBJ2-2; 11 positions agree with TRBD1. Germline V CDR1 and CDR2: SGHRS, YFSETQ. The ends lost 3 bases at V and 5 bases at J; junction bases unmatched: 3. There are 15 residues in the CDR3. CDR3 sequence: CASSWTGGGTGELFF. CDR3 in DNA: TGCGCCAGCAGCTGGACAGGGGGCGGGACCGGGGAGCTGTTTTTT.

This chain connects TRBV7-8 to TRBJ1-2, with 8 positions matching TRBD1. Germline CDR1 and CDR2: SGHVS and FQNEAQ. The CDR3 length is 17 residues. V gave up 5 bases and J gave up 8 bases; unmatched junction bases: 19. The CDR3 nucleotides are TGTGCCAGCAGCGCAAAGGAAATCAGGGGGCCCTCCCTAGGCTACACCTTC. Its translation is CASSAKEIRGPSLGYTF.

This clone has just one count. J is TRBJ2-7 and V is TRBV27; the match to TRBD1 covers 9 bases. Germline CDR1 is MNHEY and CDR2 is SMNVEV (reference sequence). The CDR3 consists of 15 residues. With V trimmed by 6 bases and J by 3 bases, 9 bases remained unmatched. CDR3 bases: TGTGCCAGCAGCCCCTTTACAGGGGGCAGCTACGAGCAGTACTTC. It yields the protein CASSPFTGGSYEQYF.

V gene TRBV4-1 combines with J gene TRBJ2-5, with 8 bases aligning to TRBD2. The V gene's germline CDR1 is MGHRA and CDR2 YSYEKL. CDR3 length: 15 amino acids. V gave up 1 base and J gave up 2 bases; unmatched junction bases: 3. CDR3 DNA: TGCGCCAGCAGCCAAGGCGCTAGCGGGCAAGAGACCCAGTACTTC. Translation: CASSQGASGQETQYF.

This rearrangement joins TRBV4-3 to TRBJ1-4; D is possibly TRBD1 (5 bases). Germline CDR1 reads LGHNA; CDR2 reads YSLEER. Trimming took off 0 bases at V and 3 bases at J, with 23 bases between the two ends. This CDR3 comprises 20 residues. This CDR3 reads CASSQDYAGEGRMANEKLFF. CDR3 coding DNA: TGCGCCAGCAGCCAAGATTATGCGGGGGAAGGGAGGATGGCTAATGAAAAACTGTTTTTT.

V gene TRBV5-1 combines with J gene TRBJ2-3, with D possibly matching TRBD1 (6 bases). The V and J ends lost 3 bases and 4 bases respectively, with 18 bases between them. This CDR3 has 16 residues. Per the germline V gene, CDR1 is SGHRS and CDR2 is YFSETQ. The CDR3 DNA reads TGCGCCAGCAGCTGGGGCCGGGGCAGGGGAGCAGATACGCAGTATTTT. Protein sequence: CASSWGRGRGADTQYF.

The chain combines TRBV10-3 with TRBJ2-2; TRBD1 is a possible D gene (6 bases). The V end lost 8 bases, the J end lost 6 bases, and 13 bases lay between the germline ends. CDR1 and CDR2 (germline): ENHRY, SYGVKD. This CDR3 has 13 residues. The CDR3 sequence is CAIARDTAGELFF. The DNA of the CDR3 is TGTGCCATCGCAAGGGACACCGCCGGGGAGCTGTTTTTT.

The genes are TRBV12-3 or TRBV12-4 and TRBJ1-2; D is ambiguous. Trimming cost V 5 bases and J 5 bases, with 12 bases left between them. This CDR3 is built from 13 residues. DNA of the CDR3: TGTGCCAGCAGTGCTACTCCCGGGTATGGCTACACCTTC. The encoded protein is CASSATPGYGYTF.

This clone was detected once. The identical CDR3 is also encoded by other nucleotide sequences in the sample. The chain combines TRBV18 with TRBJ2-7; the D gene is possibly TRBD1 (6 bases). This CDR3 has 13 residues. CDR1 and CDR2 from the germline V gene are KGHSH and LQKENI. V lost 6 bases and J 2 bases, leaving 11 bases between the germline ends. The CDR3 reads CASSPGQTYEQYF. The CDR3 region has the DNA TGTGCCAGCTCCCCCGGACAGACCTACGAGCAGTACTTC.

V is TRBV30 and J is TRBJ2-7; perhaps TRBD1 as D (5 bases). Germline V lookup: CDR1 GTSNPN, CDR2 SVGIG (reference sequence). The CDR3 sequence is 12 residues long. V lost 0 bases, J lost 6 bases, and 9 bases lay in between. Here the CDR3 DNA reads TGTGCCTGGAGTGTCAGGGTTGGCGAGCAGTACTTC. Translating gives CAWSVRVGEQYF.

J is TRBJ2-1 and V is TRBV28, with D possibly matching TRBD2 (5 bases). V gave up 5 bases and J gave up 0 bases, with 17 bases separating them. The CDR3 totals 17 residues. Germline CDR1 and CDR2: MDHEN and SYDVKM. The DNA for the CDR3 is TGTGCCAGCAGTCCTATACCCCCTGGAGGCTCCTACAATGAGCAGTTCTTC. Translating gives CASSPIPPGGSYNEQFF.